The 16 T cell receptor beta chains reported below all come from one sample, sequenced in a study of cytomegalovirus exposure and HLA in healthy donors. Researchers ran the PCR with 60 Vbeta and 13 Jbeta primers. Sequencing was performed with immunoSEQ multiplex PCR; in TCRdb, only in-frame clones are kept and a portion is missing. The sample lists 95,000 to 150,000 clones, 60% to 85% occurring once. Input material: PBMCs. The source is a young man in good health and CMV-seronegative.

The V and J genes are TRBV4-3 and TRBJ1-6; D is undetermined. The CDR3 runs to 16 residues. V was clipped by 0 bases and J by 5 bases, with 11 bases between them. CDR1 LGHNA and CDR2 YSLEER come from the germline V gene. The CDR3 loop is CASSQDFGVDNSPLHF. The CDR3 nucleotides are TGCGCCAGCAGCCAAGATTTCGGGGTGGATAATTCACCCCTCCACTTT.

V gene TRBV11-2 combines with J gene TRBJ2-7; 7 bases are shared with TRBD2. The CDR3 is made up of 15 amino acids. From germline, CDR1 is SGHAT and CDR2 FQNNGV. V gave up 6 bases and J gave up 4 bases; unmatched junction bases: 12. The CDR3 nucleotides read TGTGCCAGCAGGCAGTACGCTAGCGGCTCATACGAGCAGTACTTC. This codes for CASRQYASGSYEQYF. The entire variable domain, with the rest obtained from reference TRBV11-2 and TRBJ2-7, is as follows: EAGVAQSPRYKIIEKRQSVAFWCNPISGHATLYWYQQILGQGPKLLIQFQNNGVVDDSQLPKDRFSAERLKGVDSTLKIQPAKLEDSAVYLCASRQYASGSYEQYFGPGTRLTVT.

The rearrangement uses TRBV30 and TRBJ1-2, with D possibly TRBD1 on 6 matching bases. Germline V lookup: CDR1 GTSNPN, CDR2 SVGIG (reference sequence). The CDR3 is 13 amino acids. V lost 2 bases, J lost 4 bases, and 11 bases lay in between. The CDR3 loop reads CAWSSGQSYGYTF. As DNA, the CDR3 is TGTGCCTGGAGTTCAGGACAGAGCTATGGCTACACCTTC.

V usage is TRBV9 and J usage is TRBJ2-1; 7 bases are shared with TRBD2. The CDR3 runs to 16 residues. After removal of 0 bases from V and 4 bases from J, the junction contained 7 bases not matched to a gene. Germline CDR1 SGDLS, CDR2 YYNGEE. CDR3 in DNA: TGTGCCAGCAGCGTAGTTGGGGGGGGAGGATACAATGAGCAGTTCTTC. The encoded protein is CASSVVGGGGYNEQFF.

This clone has a handful of counts. The rearrangement links TRBV18 to TRBJ1-1; D remains unclear. V was pared by 6 bases and J by 3 bases, with 8 bases between. From germline, CDR1 is KGHSH and CDR2 LQKENI. This CDR3 has 12 amino acids. The CDR3 DNA reads TGTGCCAGCTCGTACGGGGACACTGAAGCTTTCTTT. Its translation is CASSYGDTEAFF.

V is TRBV30 and J is TRBJ1-2; D not resolved. The V and J ends lost 0 bases and 0 bases respectively, with 8 bases between them. The CDR3 has 14 amino acids. Per the germline V gene, CDR1 is GTSNPN and CDR2 is SVGIG (reference sequence). The CDR3 DNA is TGTGCCTGGAGTGTACCGGGGTCTAACTATGGCTACACCTTC. Translated: CAWSVPGSNYGYTF.

The V gene is TRBV9, the J gene TRBJ2-2; 8 bases are a match to TRBD1. Germline V gene lookup returns CDR1 SGDLS and CDR2 YYNGEE. The CDR3 length is 17 residues. The V segment lost 3 bases and the J segment 6 bases; nucleotides outside the gene matches: 13. The CDR3 DNA follows: TGTGCCAGCAGCGCAACAAAGGACAGGGCCCCAGCCGGGGAGCTGTTTTTT. This codes for CASSATKDRAPAGELFF. Complete variable domain (other parts from reference TRBV9 and TRBJ2-2): DSGVTQTPKHLITATGQRVTLRCSPRSGDLSVYWYQQSLDQGLQFLIQYYNGEERAKGNILERFSAQQFPDLHSELNLSSLELGDSALYFCASSATKDRAPAGELFFGEGSRLTVL.

This clone was detected only a few times. The J gene is TRBJ2-7, the V gene TRBV5-1, with D perhaps TRBD1 (5 bases). Trimming took 1 base from V and 0 from J, leaving 11 bases between them. The CDR3 runs to 15 residues. The germline V gene has CDR1 SGHRS and CDR2 YFSETQ. The CDR3 protein is CASSLSLTDSYEQYF. CDR3 in DNA: TGCGCCAGCAGCTTGTCCCTGACAGACTCCTACGAGCAGTACTTC.

The chain employs TRBV5-1 and TRBJ2-3; 7 nucleotides align to TRBD1. The length of the CDR3 is 12 residues. Trimming removed 3 bases from V and 5 bases from J; junction bases left unmatched: 0. Germline CDR1 and CDR2: SGHRS and YFSETQ. The CDR3 nucleotides are TGCGCCAGCAGCTGGACAGGAGATACGCAGTATTTT. Translation: CASSWTGDTQYF.

The chain uses TRBV30 and TRBJ1-5; D gene ambiguous. Germline V CDR1 and CDR2: GTSNPN, SVGIG (reference sequence). The V end was cut by 1 base, the J end by 2 bases, with 9 bases between. The CDR3 has 14 residues. The CDR3 bases are TGTGCCTGGAGTGGACCGGCGGGCAATCAGCCCCAGCATTTT. Its protein product is CAWSGPAGNQPQHF.

Of note for this clone: Other DNA sequences in the same sample also yield this CDR3. The chain couples TRBV5-1 to TRBJ1-1, with D uncertain. Germline CDR1 reads SGHRS; CDR2 reads YFSETQ. V lost 0 bases to trimming and J lost 5 bases, with 5 bases between them. The CDR3 runs 12 residues. The CDR3 spells CASSLVGTEAFF. The CDR3 nucleotides are TGCGCCAGCAGCTTGGTCGGGACTGAAGCTTTCTTT.

V usage is TRBV7-9 and J usage is TRBJ2-7, with TRBD1 identical over 7 bases. The CDR3 is 16 residues long. The V and J ends lost 7 bases and 3 bases, in that order; junction bases with no gene match: 15. Germline values: CDR1 SEHNR, CDR2 FQNEAQ (reference sequence). CDR3 sequence (DNA): TGTGCCAGCAATCCTTCAGGGGGTAATATGCTCTACGAGCAGTACTTC. This codes for CASNPSGGNMLYEQYF.

The gene calls are TRBV18 and TRBJ1-2, with D hard to call. This CDR3 is 15 amino acids long. Germline V gene data show CDR1 as KGHSH and CDR2 as LQKENI. The ends were cut back, 5 bases at V and 2 bases at J, with 15 bases in the middle. The CDR3 spells CASSTGTGQNYGYTF. Here the CDR3 DNA reads TGTGCCAGCTCAACGGGAACCGGGCAGAACTATGGCTACACCTTC.

The gene calls are TRBV14 and TRBJ2-7; TRBD2 might be the D (6 bases). This CDR3 has 13 amino acids. Trimming pared 4 bases from V and 1 base from J, leaving 8 bases between. Germline lookup yields CDR1 SGHDN and CDR2 FVKESK. The CDR3 DNA is TGTGCCAGCAGCCGGGACTTATCCTACGAGCAGTACTTC. Translation: CASSRDLSYEQYF.

This chain connects TRBV7-6 to TRBJ2-6; possible D gene TRBD2, 5 bases. Germline V gene lookup returns CDR1 SGHVS and CDR2 FNYEAQ. V lost 0 bases to trimming and J lost 0 bases, with 24 bases between them. The CDR3 loop spans 22 amino acids. CDR3 in DNA: TGTGCCAGCAGCTTAGCTCCCATTCTAGCTAGAACCGTGAACTCTGGGGCCAACGTCCTGACTTTC. As protein: CASSLAPILARTVNSGANVLTF. Full variable domain (outside the CDR3, taken from reference TRBV7-6 and TRBJ2-6): GAGVSQSPRYKVTKRGQDVALRCDPISGHVSLYWYRQALGQGPEFLTYFNYEAQQDKSGLPNDRFSAERPEGSISTLTIQRTEQRDSAMYRCASSLAPILARTVNSGANVLTFGAGSRLTVL.

This rearrangement joins TRBV7-9 to TRBJ1-5; 8 positions agree with TRBD1. Germline assignment: CDR1 SEHNR and CDR2 FQNEAQ (reference sequence). The V segment lost 5 bases and the J segment 7 bases; nucleotides outside the gene matches: 7. The CDR3 loop spans 14 amino acids. Here the CDR3 DNA reads TGTGCCAGCAGCCCCGGACAGGGTAGGCAGCCCCAGCATTTT. Residues: CASSPGQGRQPQHF.